The following is a T cell receptor beta chain sequence with its context. Its antigen is undetermined. Libraries were prepared by immunoSEQ multiplex PCR; TCRdb keeps only in-frame clonotypes and omits some of them. The sample comprises about 7,400 clones, about three fifths of which are singletons, and 5% to 6.5% rests with the top ten. V gave up 2 bases and J gave up 6 bases, with 10 bases separating them. In germline, CDR1 is MNHEY, CDR2 SVGAGI. This CDR3 comprises 13 residues. Tumor samples were obtained before definitive surgery or chemotherapy. The sample belongs to a study of high-grade serous ovarian cancer treatment subgroups. The wider study: Each sample yielded on average roughly 8,200 unique TCR beta rearrangements from approximately 13,000 reads. Findings of the study overall: TCR clonal relatedness correlated positively with neoantigen level. Same-patient tumor repertoires overlapped at roughly 0.11 to 0.79; different patients barely overlapped.

The chain is built from TRBV6-5 and TRBJ1-1, with D unclear. The sample taken for sequencing was tumor tissue. The sequence was collected from a human donor with high-grade serous ovarian cancer. This chain's CDR3 is CASSYMEGSEAFF. As DNA, the CDR3 is TGTGCCAGCAGTTACATGGAGGGTTCTGAAGCTTTCTTT.